The 24 T cell receptor beta chains given below trace back to one sample, sequenced in a study of cytomegalovirus exposure and HLA in healthy donors. This PCR relied on a set of 60 Vbeta primers and 13 Jbeta primers. Using immunoSEQ multiplex PCR, the repertoire was profiled, and TCRdb retains in-frame clones only, with some absent. Of approximately 180,000 clones in the sample, about 85% were seen once. Sequencing was done on a sample of PBMCs. The receptors come from a woman aged 45-65 years in good health and CMV-seronegative.

This clone was picked up a small number of times. The CDR3 DNA reads TGTGCCAGCAAGCGGGGGGGCAGCACCGGGGAGCTGTTTTTT. Its protein product is CASKRGGSTGELFF. The chain links TRBV6-5 to TRBJ2-2; 10 bases are shared with TRBD2. The CDR3 has 14 amino acids. CDR1 is MNHEY and CDR2 is SVGAGI in the germline V gene. The ends lost 7 bases at V and 4 bases at J; junction bases unmatched: 3.

The genes are TRBV25-1 and TRBJ2-3; D not resolved. Germline V CDR1 and CDR2: MGHDK, SYGVNS. This CDR3 is 10 amino acids long. Trimming pared 5 bases from V and 8 bases from J, leaving 5 bases between. CDR3 coding DNA: TGTGCCAGCAGTTTCGGTACGCAGTATTTT. Its protein is CASSFGTQYF. Variable domain in full (rest from reference TRBV25-1 and TRBJ2-3): EADIYQTPRYLVIGTGKKITLECSQTMGHDKMYWYQQDPGMELHLIHYSYGVNSTEKGDLSSESTVSRIRTEHFPLTLESARPSHTSQYLCASSFGTQYFGPGTRLTVL.

This chain links TRBV6-5 with TRBJ2-5, with D possibly being TRBD1 (6 bases). This CDR3 has 11 amino acids. The V gene lost 10 bases and the J gene lost 12 bases, with 18 bases spanning the gap. The germline V gene encodes CDR1 MNHEY and CDR2 SVGAGI. CDR3 protein: CATPVGTNKYF. DNA of the CDR3: TGTGCCACCCCAGTTGGGACAAACAAGTACTTC.

This rearrangement joins TRBV7-9 to TRBJ2-5; D is unresolved. Between the trimmed V and J ends, which lost 1 base and 5 bases, there was a span of 11 bases. There are 14 residues in the CDR3. Germline V gives CDR1 SEHNR, CDR2 FQNEAQ (reference sequence). Here the CDR3 reads CASSLDNTRETQYF. The CDR3 DNA reads TGTGCCAGCAGCTTAGATAATACGCGGGAGACCCAGTACTTC.

J is TRBJ2-6 and V is TRBV9; 7 bases fit TRBD2. The CDR3 sequence is 18 residues long. The V gene end was trimmed by 4 bases and the J gene end by 4 bases; junction bases not matched to a gene: 14. The germline V gene has CDR1 SGDLS and CDR2 YYNGEE. CDR3 nucleotides: TGTGCCAGCAGCCGTAGTCTGGGAGGGCTAGGAGGGGCCAACGTCCTGACTTTC. Translated, it gives CASSRSLGGLGGANVLTF.

The J gene is TRBJ1-5, the V gene TRBV6-1; perhaps TRBD1 as D (5 bases). This CDR3 has 12 residues. Germline lookup yields CDR1 MNHNS and CDR2 SASEGT. Trimming cost V 7 bases and J 7 bases, with 11 bases left between them. CDR3 sequence (DNA): TGTGCCAGCAAGGCGGGGGGGCAGCCCCAGCATTTT. The encoded protein is CASKAGGQPQHF.

The rearrangement links TRBV7-9 to TRBJ2-3; TRBD2 agrees at 9 bases. The length of the CDR3 is 16 residues. Trimming removed 4 bases from V and 3 bases from J; junction bases left unmatched: 8. In germline, CDR1 is SEHNR, CDR2 FQNEAQ (reference sequence). The CDR3 DNA is TGTGCCAGCAGCTCGGGACTAGCAGGGATAACAGATACGCAGTATTTT. As protein: CASSSGLAGITDTQYF.

This chain joins TRBV7-2 and TRBJ1-5; TRBD1 might be the D (5 bases). Germline CDR1 and CDR2: SGHTA and FQGNSA. Deletions cut 5 bases from V and 4 bases from J, with 12 bases between. CDR3 length equals 14 residues. CDR3 in amino acids: CASSITPGNQPQHF. The CDR3 nucleotides read TGTGCCAGCAGCATTACCCCAGGGAATCAGCCCCAGCATTTT.

The chain employs TRBV5-6 and TRBJ1-3, with 7 bases identical to TRBD1. CDR3 length equals 15 residues. J was trimmed by 0 bases and V by 4 bases; bases with no gene match: 4. Germline CDR1 and CDR2: SGHDT and YYEEEE. The DNA for the CDR3 is TGTGCCAGCAGCCCCGGGACAGTCTCTGGAAACACCATATATTTT. Amino acids: CASSPGTVSGNTIYF.

The chain links TRBV7-8 to TRBJ2-7, with 12 bases matching TRBD2. Germline V lookup: CDR1 SGHVS, CDR2 FQNEAQ. The CDR3 is made up of 18 amino acids. J was trimmed by 4 bases and V by 0 bases; bases with no gene match: 10. This chain's CDR3 is CASSLALPTSGRSYEQYF. CDR3 bases: TGTGCCAGCAGCTTAGCCCTCCCGACTAGCGGGAGATCTTACGAGCAGTACTTC. The entire variable domain, with the rest obtained from reference TRBV7-8 and TRBJ2-7, is as follows: GAGVSQSPRYKVAKRGQDVALRCDPISGHVSLFWYQQALGQGPEFLTYFQNEAQLDKSGLPSDRFFAERPEGSVSTLKIQRTQQEDSAVYLCASSLALPTSGRSYEQYFGPGTRLTVT.

This chain uses TRBV27 with TRBJ2-6; possibly TRBD2 for D (5 bases). V gave up 4 bases and J gave up 0 bases, with 13 bases separating them. Germline V gene lookup returns CDR1 MNHEY and CDR2 SMNVEV (reference sequence). The CDR3 is 17 amino acids. CDR3 DNA sequence: TGTGCCAGCAGTTCCCGGGGTCCCCTCTCTGGGGCCAACGTCCTGACTTTC. Its translation: CASSSRGPLSGANVLTF.

The chain employs TRBV15 and TRBJ2-5; 8 bases are shared with TRBD2. The end of the DNA fits TRBJ2-7 better, so the J call may be wrong. Germline values: CDR1 LNHNV, CDR2 YYDKDF (reference sequence). The CDR3 covers 15 residues. The CDR3 nucleotides are TGTGCCACCAGCATTAGCGGGGCCCACTTCTACGAGCAGTACTTC. The encoded protein is CATSISGAHFYEQYF.

This chain connects TRBV19 to TRBJ2-7; 9 nucleotides match TRBD2. The CDR3 totals 16 residues. The V gene end was trimmed by 5 bases and the J gene end by 0 bases; junction bases not matched to a gene: 8. CDR1 and CDR2 from the germline V gene are LNHDA and SQIVND (reference sequence). The CDR3 bases are TGTGCCAGTAGTGGCGGGGGGGGACAAAGCTCCTACGAGCAGTACTTC. Translation gives CASSGGGGQSSYEQYF.

This clone appeared once. The rearrangement uses TRBV7-2 and TRBJ2-7, with TRBD2 matching over 9 bases. CDR1 and CDR2 (germline): SGHTA, FQGNSA. After removal of 2 bases from V and 5 bases from J, the junction contained 4 bases not matched to a gene. The CDR3 is 14 residues long. CDR3 loop: CASSLSSGRDEQYF. The DNA of the CDR3 is TGTGCCAGCAGCTTAAGTAGCGGGAGAGACGAGCAGTACTTC.

V is TRBV7-9 and J is TRBJ2-3; no definite D call. V was shortened by 1 base and J by 0 bases, with 5 bases between the two germline ends. Germline CDR1 is SEHNR and CDR2 is FQNEAQ (reference sequence). CDR3 length equals 14 residues. The CDR3 region is CASSLGASTDTQYF. The DNA for the CDR3 is TGTGCCAGCAGCTTAGGCGCTAGCACAGATACGCAGTATTTT.

The genes are TRBV2 and TRBJ1-1; D gene unclear. The CDR3 has 13 residues. Trimming took off 7 bases at V and 0 bases at J, with 9 bases between the two ends. The germline gives CDR1 SNHLY, CDR2 FYNNEI. The CDR3 DNA is TGTGCCAGCAATTATATCCTGAACACTGAAGCTTTCTTT. It codes for CASNYILNTEAFF.

The chain links TRBV7-9 to TRBJ2-4; 7 nucleotides align to TRBD1. The CDR3 sequence is 15 residues long. From germline, CDR1 is SEHNR and CDR2 FQNEAQ (reference sequence). After removal of 0 bases from V and 2 bases from J, the junction contained 1 base not matched to a gene. DNA for the CDR3: TGTGCCAGCAGCTTAGCGACAGGGACCAAAAACATTCAGTACTTC. Residues: CASSLATGTKNIQYF.

The chain combines TRBV21-1 with TRBJ2-1; TRBD1 is the table's D call and was not checked against the DNA. TRBV21-1 is an annotated pseudogene. The CDR3 loop spans 17 amino acids. This chain's CDR3 is CASSGLGLTGTYNEQFF. The CDR3 DNA sequence: TGTGCCAGCAGCGGCCTGGGACTGACAGGGACCTACAATGAGCAGTTCTTC.

As to this clone: Additional DNA sequences in this sample encode the identical CDR3. This sequence joins TRBV18 and TRBJ1-1; D may be TRBD1 (5 bases). V shed 3 bases and J shed 1 base, with 6 bases lying between them. Germline lookup yields CDR1 KGHSH and CDR2 LQKENI. The CDR3 has 13 residues. The DNA of the CDR3 is TGTGCCAGCTCACCCACAGGGAACACTGAAGCTTTCTTT. Translation: CASSPTGNTEAFF.

The chain links TRBV5-1 to TRBJ1-2; no firm D call. The CDR3 has 15 amino acids. Trimming took off 7 bases at V and 3 bases at J, with 19 bases between the two ends. CDR1 is SGHRS, CDR2 YFSETQ, per germline. The chain's CDR3 is CASSSRRSGDYGYTF. The DNA of the CDR3 is TGCGCCAGCTCGTCAAGACGGAGCGGTGACTATGGCTACACCTTC.

This clone was counted once. The chain combines TRBV27 with TRBJ2-3, with D perhaps TRBD1 (5 bases). Germline CDR1 and CDR2: MNHEY and SMNVEV (reference sequence). Trimming removed 1 base at V and 1 base at J, with 12 bases between. The CDR3 contains 16 residues. CDR3 DNA: TGTGCCAGCAGTTTATGGGGCCGCACTGGCACAGATACGCAGTATTTT. Its translation is CASSLWGRTGTDTQYF.

The J gene is TRBJ1-3, the V gene TRBV9; a weak D match, TRBD1 (6 bases). Germline loops: CDR1 SGDLS, CDR2 YYNGEE. The CDR3 has 15 amino acids. V gave up 4 bases and J gave up 5 bases, with 16 bases separating them. CDR3 nucleotide sequence: TGTGCCAGCAGCCCGGGACACACGGGGCGAAACACCATATATTTT. It encodes CASSPGHTGRNTIYF.

Only a few counts were recorded for this clone. A junction end diverges from the germline sequence, so it may reflect a read error. The rearrangement uses TRBV5-6 and TRBJ1-2, with a possible D match to TRBD1 (5 bases). Looked up from germline, CDR1 is SGHDT and CDR2 is YYEEEE. The CDR3 totals 15 residues. CDR3 residues: CASSLAGGTNYGYTF. The DNA for the CDR3 is TGTGCCAGCAGTTTGGCCGGGGGGACTAACTATGGCTACACCTTC.

The chain recombines TRBV5-4 with TRBJ2-5; 8 bases map to TRBD1. The V and J ends lost 4 bases and 4 bases, in that order; junction bases with no gene match: 12. There are 16 residues in the CDR3. Germline loops: CDR1 SGHNT, CDR2 YYREEE (reference sequence). The CDR3 is CASSPTFDRGGETQYF. Here the CDR3 DNA reads TGTGCCAGCAGCCCAACCTTTGACAGGGGCGGAGAGACCCAGTACTTC.